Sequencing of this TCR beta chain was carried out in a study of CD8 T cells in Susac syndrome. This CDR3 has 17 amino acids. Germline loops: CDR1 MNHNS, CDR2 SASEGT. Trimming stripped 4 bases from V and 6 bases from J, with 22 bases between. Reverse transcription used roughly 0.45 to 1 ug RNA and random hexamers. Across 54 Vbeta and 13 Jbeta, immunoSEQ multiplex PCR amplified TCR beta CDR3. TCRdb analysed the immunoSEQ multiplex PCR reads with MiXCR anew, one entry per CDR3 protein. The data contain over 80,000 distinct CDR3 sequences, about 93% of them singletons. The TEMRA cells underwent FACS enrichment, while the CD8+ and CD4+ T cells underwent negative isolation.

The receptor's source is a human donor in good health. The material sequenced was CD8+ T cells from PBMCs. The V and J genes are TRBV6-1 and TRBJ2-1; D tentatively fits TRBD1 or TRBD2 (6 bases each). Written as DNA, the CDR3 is TGTGCCAGCAGTGTAACCTTCCGGGGCAGGGGAGGCAATGAGCAGTTCTTC. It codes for CASSVTFRGRGGNEQFF.